Listed below are T cell receptor beta chains from one sample, sequenced in a study. One entry per CDR3 protein, called by TCRdb with MiXCR from the RT-PCR reads. The sample lists approximately 720,000 distinct CDR3 sequences, approximately 15% occurring once. The sample taken for sequencing was memory CD4+ T cells from blood. The receptors here all came from a female donor in good health, serving as a healthy control. CDR3s include the opening cysteine and the closing phenylalanine or tryptophan. D genes are given only for firm matches. Clone size is given for some rows only: seen once, a few or many times, or a class if the clone is expanded.

V gene,D gene,J gene,clone size,CDR3 DNA,CDR3 protein
TRBV10-3,NA,TRBJ2-4,NA,TGTGCCATCAGCCCCGGGACCGCAGCCAAAAACATTCAGTACTTC,CAISPGTAAKNIQYF
TRBV28,NA,TRBJ1-1,NA,TGTGCCAGCAGCCGAGCCCGAGGGGGGCTAAGGACTGAAGCTTTCTTT,CASSRARGGLRTEAFF
TRBV6-5,NA,TRBJ2-5,many,TGTGCCAGCAGCAGAGCGGTACCACAAGAGACCCAGTACTTC,CASSRAVPQETQYF
TRBV6-5,NA,TRBJ2-1,few,TGTGCCAGCAGCAACAAACAGGGAATTATCCCCTACAATGAGCAGTTCTTC,CASSNKQGIIPYNEQFF
TRBV5-6,NA,TRBJ2-7,NA,TGTGCCAGCAGCTTGGCCATCGGCATCTCATCGTCGTACGAGCAGTACTTC,CASSLAIGISSSYEQYF
TRBV5-5,TRBD2,TRBJ2-5,few,TGTGCCAGCAGCTTTAGCGGGGGGGTTCAAGAGACCCAGTACTTC,CASSFSGGVQETQYF
TRBV20-1,NA,TRBJ1-2,many,TGCAGTGCTAGAGATCTGGGCCAAGCTAACTATGGCTACACCTTC,CSARDLGQANYGYTF
TRBV10-3,NA,TRBJ1-5,many,TGTGCCATCAGTGTTACAGACGATAGCAATCAGCCCCAGCATTTT,CAISVTDDSNQPQHF
TRBV6-6,NA,TRBJ1-3,NA,TGTGCCAGCAGTTATCACGAGGGAGCCATAGATTTT,CASSYHEGAIDF
TRBV6-2/TRBV6-3,NA,TRBJ1-5,many,TGTGCCAGCAGTTTCCTAATCGGATCAGCGGGCAATCAGCCCCAGCATTTT,CASSFLIGSAGNQPQHF
TRBV5-1,TRBD2,TRBJ2-1,NA,TGCGCCAGCAGCTGGGGACTAGCGGGGGGAGATGAGCAGTTCTTC,CASSWGLAGGDEQFF
TRBV9,NA,TRBJ2-2,few,TGTGCCAGCACCCCTTTGGTGGCTTTGAACACCGGGGAGCTGTTTTTT,CASTPLVALNTGELFF
TRBV28,NA,TRBJ2-3,NA,TGTGCCAGCAGTGGGCGAGATACGCAGTATTTT,CASSGRDTQYF
TRBV12-3/TRBV12-4,NA,TRBJ2-5,NA,TGTGCCAGCAGTCCTCGGGGCTCTCAAGAGACCCAGTACTTC,CASSPRGSQETQYF
TRBV15,NA,TRBJ2-2,many,TGTGCCACCAGCAGAGATAATCAGAACACCGGGGAGCTGTTTTTT,CATSRDNQNTGELFF
TRBV7-9,TRBD2,TRBJ2-1,few,TGTGCCAGCAGCTTATCTTCTAGCGGGGATGAGCAGTTCTTC,CASSLSSSGDEQFF
TRBV5-6,NA,TRBJ1-1,NA,TGTGCCAGCAGCTGGCAACCCAACACTGAAGCTTTCTTT,CASSWQPNTEAFF
TRBV20-1,TRBD2,TRBJ2-7,few,TGCAGTGCTAGTAACCCTCGGGGTCTTAGCGGGGCATTTTACGAGCAGTACTTC,CSASNPRGLSGAFYEQYF
TRBV20-1,NA,TRBJ1-1,NA,TGCAGTGCTCCCAAAGGTGGGACGCTAGCTTTCTTT,CSAPKGGTLAFF
TRBV20-1,TRBD1,TRBJ1-5,many,TGCAGTGCTCTCAGGGGGGATCAGCCCCAGCATTTT,CSALRGDQPQHF
TRBV29-1,NA,TRBJ2-7,NA,TGCAGCGTTGAATTACGGGGAGGATCATACGAGCAGTACTTC,CSVELRGGSYEQYF
TRBV6-5,NA,TRBJ1-2,NA,TGTGCCAGCCGGGACCCAGGGACCGAGGGCTATGGCTACACCTTC,CASRDPGTEGYGYTF
TRBV5-1,TRBD1,TRBJ1-2,NA,TGCGCCAGCAGCTTGGATTCGCAGGGGGCGTTGGGCTACACCTTC,CASSLDSQGALGYTF
TRBV7-2,TRBD2,TRBJ2-7,NA,TGTGCCAGCAGCCCAACTAGCGGGAGTTATTACGAGCAGTACTTC,CASSPTSGSYYEQYF
TRBV5-1,NA,TRBJ2-3,many,TGCGCCAGCAGCATTGGATATAGCGCTGGCACAGATACGCAGTATTTT,CASSIGYSAGTDTQYF
TRBV6-5,TRBD1,TRBJ1-5,few,TGTGCCAGCAGTCAACTTAATTACAGGGGAAGCTATCAGCCCCAGCATTTT,CASSQLNYRGSYQPQHF
TRBV2,NA,TRBJ2-1,NA,TGTGCCAGCAGTGAAAATATAGGGGAGTATGAGCAGTTCTTC,CASSENIGEYEQFF
TRBV5-1,NA,TRBJ1-1,few,TGCGCCAGCAGCTTGTCGGCGGCAAGCACTGAAGCTTTCTTT,CASSLSAASTEAFF
TRBV4-3,TRBD1,TRBJ1-2,few,TGCGCCAGCAGCCTAGGGGGGCAGGGGGAGATCTATGGCTACACCTTC,CASSLGGQGEIYGYTF